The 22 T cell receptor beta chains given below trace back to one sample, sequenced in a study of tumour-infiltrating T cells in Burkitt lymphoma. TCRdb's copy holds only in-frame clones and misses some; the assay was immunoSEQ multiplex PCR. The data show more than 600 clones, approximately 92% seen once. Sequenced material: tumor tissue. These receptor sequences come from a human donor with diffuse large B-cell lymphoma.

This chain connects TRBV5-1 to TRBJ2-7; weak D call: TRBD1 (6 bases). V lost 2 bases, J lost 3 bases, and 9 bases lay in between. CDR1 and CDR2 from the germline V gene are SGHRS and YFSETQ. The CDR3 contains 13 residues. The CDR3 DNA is TGCGCCAGCAGCTTCGACAGGATCTACGAGCAGTACTTC. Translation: CASSFDRIYEQYF. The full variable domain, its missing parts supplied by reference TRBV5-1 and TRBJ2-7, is KAGVTQTPRYLIKTRGQQVTLSCSPISGHRSVSWYQQTPGQGLQFLFEYFSETQRNKGNFPGRFSGRQFSNSRSEMNVSTLELGDSALYLCASSFDRIYEQYFGPGTRLTVT.

The CDR3 DNA reads TGTGCCAGCAGCGTATATCCCGGGGCTTTGGATGGCTACACCTTC. Residues: CASSVYPGALDGYTF. The chain employs TRBV9 and TRBJ1-2, with a tentative D call TRBD1 (5 bases). The CDR3 is 15 amino acids. Germline-derived CDR1 and CDR2 are SGDLS and YYNGEE. Trimming took off 1 base at V and 6 bases at J, with 16 bases between the two ends.

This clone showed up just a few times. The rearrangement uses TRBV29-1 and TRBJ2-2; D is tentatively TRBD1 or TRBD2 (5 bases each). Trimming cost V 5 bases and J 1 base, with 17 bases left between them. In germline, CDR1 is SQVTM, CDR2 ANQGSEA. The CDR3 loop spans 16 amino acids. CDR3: CSVPPLGRENTGELFF. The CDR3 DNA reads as TGCAGCGTTCCACCATTGGGACGGGAGAACACCGGGGAGCTGTTTTTT.

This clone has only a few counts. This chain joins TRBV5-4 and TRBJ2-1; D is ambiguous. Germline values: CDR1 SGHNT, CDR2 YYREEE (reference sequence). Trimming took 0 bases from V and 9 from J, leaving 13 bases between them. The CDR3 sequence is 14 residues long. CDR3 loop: CASSLGSAATEQFF. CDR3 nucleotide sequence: TGTGCCAGCAGCTTGGGCTCGGCGGCTACTGAGCAGTTCTTC.

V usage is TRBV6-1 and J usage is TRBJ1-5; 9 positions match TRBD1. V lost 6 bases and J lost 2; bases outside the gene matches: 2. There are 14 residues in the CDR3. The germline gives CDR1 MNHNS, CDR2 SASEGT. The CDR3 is CASRGDRGNQPQHF. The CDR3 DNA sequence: TGTGCCAGCAGGGGGGACAGGGGCAATCAGCCCCAGCATTTT.

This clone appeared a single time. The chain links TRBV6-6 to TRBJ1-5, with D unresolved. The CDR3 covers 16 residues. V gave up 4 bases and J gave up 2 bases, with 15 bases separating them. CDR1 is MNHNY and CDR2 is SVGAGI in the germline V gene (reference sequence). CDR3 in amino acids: CASSSSKFVGNQPQHF. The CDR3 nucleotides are TGTGCCAGCAGTTCGTCCAAATTCGTTGGCAATCAGCCCCAGCATTTT.

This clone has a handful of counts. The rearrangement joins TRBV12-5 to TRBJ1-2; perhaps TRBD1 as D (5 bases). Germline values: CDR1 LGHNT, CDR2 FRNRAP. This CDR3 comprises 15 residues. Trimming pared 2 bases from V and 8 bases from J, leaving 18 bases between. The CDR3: CASGLLPDKQPGYTF. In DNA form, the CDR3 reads TGTGCTAGTGGTTTGCTCCCGGACAAGCAGCCCGGCTACACCTTC.

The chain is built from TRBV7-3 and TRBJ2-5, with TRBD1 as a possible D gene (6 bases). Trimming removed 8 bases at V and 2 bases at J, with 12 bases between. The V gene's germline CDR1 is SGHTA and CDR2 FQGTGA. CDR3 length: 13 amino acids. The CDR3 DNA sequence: TGTGCCAGCTCAACAGGGCGGCAAGAGACCCAGTACTTC. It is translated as CASSTGRQETQYF.

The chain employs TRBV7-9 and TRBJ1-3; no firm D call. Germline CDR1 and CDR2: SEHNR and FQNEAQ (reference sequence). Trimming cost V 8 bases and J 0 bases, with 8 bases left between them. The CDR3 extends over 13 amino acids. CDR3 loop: CASGRASGNTIYF. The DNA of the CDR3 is TGTGCCAGCGGCCGGGCCTCTGGAAACACCATATATTTT.

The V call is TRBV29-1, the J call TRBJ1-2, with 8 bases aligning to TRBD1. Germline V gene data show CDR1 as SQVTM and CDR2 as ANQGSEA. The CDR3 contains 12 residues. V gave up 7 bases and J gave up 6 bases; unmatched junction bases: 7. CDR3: CSAGTGGNGYTF. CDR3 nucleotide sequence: TGCAGCGCCGGGACAGGTGGTAATGGCTACACCTTC.

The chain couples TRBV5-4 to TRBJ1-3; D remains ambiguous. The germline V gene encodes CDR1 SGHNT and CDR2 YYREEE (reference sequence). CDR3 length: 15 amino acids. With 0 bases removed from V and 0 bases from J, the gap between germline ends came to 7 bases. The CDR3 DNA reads TGTGCCAGCAGCTTGGGGAGCTCCTCTGGAAACACCATATATTTT. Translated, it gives CASSLGSSSGNTIYF.

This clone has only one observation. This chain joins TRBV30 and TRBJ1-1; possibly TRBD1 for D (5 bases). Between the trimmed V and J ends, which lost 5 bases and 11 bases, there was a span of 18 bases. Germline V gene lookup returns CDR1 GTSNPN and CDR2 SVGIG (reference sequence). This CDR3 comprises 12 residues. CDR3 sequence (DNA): TGTGCCTGGGCCGATCGGACAAAGGGTGCTTTCTTT. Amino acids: CAWADRTKGAFF.

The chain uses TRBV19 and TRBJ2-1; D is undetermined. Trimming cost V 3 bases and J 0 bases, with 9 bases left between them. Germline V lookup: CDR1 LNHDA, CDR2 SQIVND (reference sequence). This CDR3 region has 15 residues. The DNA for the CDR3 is TGTGCCAGTAGTATCGCTCCTAGCTCCTACAATGAGCAGTTCTTC. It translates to CASSIAPSSYNEQFF.

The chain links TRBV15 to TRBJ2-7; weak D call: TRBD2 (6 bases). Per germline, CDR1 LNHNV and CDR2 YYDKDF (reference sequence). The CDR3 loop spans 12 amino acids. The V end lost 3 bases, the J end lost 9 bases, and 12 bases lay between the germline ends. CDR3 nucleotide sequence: TGTGCCACCAGCAGGTCCGCGGGACTGCAGTACTTC. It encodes CATSRSAGLQYF. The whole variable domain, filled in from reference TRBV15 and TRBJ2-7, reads DAMVIQNPRYQVTQFGKPVTLSCSQTLNHNVMYWYQQKSSQAPKLLFHYYDKDFNNEADTPDNFQSRRPNTSFCFLDIRSPGLGDTAMYLCATSRSAGLQYFGPGTRLTVT.

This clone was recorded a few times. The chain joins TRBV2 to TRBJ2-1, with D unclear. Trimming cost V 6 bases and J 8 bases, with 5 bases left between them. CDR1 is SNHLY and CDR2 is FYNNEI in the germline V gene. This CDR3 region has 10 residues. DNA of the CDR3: TGTGCCAGCAGAGGCCATGAGCAGTTCTTC. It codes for CASRGHEQFF.

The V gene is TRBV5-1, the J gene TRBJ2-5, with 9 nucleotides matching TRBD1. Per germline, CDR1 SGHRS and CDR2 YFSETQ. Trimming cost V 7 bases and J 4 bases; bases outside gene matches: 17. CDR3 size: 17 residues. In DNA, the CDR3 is TGCGCCAGCCGCGTTAACCCAGGACAGGGGTCAGGAGAGACCCAGTACTTC. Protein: CASRVNPGQGSGETQYF.

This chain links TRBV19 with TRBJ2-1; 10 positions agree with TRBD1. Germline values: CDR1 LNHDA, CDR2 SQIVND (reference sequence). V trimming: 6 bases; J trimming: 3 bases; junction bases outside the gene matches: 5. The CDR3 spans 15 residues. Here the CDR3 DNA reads TGTGCCAGTAGGGAGAGGGACAGGGGCTACAATGAGCAGTTCTTC. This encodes CASRERDRGYNEQFF.

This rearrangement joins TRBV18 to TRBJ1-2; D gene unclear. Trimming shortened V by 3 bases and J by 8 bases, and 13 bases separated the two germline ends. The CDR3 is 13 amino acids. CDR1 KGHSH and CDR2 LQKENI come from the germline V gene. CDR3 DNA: TGTGCCAGCTCACCCAGGTCGGCAGAAGGCTACACCTTC. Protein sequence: CASSPRSAEGYTF.

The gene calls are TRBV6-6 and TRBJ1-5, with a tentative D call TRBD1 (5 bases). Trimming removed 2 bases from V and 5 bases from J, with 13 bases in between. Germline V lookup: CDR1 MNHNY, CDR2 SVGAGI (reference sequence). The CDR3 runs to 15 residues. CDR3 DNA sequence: TGTGCCAGCAGTTACATCCGCGGACAAGATCAGCCCCAGCATTTT. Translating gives CASSYIRGQDQPQHF.

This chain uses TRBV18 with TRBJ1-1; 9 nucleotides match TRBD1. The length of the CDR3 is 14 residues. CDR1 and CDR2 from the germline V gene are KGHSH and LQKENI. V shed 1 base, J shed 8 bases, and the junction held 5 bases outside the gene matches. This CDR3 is CASSPLKTGGEAFF. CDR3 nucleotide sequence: TGTGCCAGCTCACCACTGAAGACAGGGGGGGAAGCTTTCTTT.

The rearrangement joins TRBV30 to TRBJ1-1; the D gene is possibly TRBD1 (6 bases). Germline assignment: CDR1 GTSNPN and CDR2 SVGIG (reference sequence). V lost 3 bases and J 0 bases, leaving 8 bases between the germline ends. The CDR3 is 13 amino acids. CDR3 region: CAWRRTVNTEAFF. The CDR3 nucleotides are TGTGCCTGGAGGAGGACAGTGAACACTGAAGCTTTCTTT.

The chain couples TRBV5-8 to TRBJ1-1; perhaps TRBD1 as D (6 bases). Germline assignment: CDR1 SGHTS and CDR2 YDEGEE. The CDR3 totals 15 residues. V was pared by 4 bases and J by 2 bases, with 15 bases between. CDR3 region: CASSPYRDLNTEAFF. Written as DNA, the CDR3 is TGTGCCAGCAGCCCCTACAGGGATCTCAACACTGAAGCTTTCTTT.